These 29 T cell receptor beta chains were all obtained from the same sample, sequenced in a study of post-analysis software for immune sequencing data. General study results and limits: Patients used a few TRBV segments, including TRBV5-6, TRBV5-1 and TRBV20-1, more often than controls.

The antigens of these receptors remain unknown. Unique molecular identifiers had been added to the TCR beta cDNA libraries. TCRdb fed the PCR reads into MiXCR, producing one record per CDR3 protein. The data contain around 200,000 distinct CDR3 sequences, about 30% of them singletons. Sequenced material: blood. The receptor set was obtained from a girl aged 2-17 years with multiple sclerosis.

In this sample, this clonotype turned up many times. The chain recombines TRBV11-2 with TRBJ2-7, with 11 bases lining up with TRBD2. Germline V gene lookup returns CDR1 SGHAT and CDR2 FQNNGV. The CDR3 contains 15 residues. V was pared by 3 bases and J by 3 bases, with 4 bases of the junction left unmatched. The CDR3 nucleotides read TGTGCCAGCAGCTTCCGACTAGCGGGATTCTACGAGCAGTACTTC. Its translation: CASSFRLAGFYEQYF.

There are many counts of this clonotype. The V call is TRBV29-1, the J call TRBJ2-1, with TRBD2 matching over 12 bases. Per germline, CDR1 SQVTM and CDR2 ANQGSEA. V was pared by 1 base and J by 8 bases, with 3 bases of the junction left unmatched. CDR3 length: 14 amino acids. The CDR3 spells CSVEGLAGVYEQFF. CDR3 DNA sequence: TGCAGCGTTGAAGGACTAGCGGGAGTCTATGAGCAGTTCTTC.

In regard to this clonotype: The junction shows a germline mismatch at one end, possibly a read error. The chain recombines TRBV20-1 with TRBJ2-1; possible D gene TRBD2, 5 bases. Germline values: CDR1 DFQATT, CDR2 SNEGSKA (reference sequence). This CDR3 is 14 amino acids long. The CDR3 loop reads CSARVGVGYSEQFF. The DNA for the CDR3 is TGCAGTGCTAGAGTCGGGGTGGGTTACAGTGAGCAGTTCTTC.

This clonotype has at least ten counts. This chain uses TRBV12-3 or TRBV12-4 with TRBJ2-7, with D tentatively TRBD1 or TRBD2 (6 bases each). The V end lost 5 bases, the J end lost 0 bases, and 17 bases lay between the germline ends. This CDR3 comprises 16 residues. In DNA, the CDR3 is TGTGCCAGCAGTCAGGGGCACGGGGGCTCCTCCTACGAGCAGTACTTC. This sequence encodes CASSQGHGGSSYEQYF.

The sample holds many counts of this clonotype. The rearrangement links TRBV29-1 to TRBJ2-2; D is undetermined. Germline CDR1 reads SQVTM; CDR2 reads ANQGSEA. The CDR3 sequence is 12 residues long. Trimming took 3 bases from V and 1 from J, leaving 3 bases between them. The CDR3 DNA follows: TGCAGCGTTGACAGGAACACCGGGGAGCTGTTTTTT. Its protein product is CSVDRNTGELFF.

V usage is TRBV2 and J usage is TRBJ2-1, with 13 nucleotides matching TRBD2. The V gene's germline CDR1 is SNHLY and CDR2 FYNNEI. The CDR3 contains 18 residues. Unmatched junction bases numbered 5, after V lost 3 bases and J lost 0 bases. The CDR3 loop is CASSDGTSGVPSYNEQFF. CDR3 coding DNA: TGTGCCAGCAGTGACGGGACTAGCGGGGTCCCCTCCTACAATGAGCAGTTCTTC.

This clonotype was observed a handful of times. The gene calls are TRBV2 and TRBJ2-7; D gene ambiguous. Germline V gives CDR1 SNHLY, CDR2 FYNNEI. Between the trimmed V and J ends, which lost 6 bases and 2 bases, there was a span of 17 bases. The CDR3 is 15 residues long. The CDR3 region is CASRDPVADPYEQYF. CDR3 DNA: TGTGCCAGCAGGGACCCGGTGGCGGATCCCTACGAGCAGTACTTC. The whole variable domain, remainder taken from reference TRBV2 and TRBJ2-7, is EPEVTQTPSHQVTQMGQEVILRCVPISNHLYFYWYRQILGQKVEFLVSFYNNEISEKSEIFDDQFSVERPDGSNFTLKIRSTKLEDSAMYFCASRDPVADPYEQYFGPGTRLTVT.

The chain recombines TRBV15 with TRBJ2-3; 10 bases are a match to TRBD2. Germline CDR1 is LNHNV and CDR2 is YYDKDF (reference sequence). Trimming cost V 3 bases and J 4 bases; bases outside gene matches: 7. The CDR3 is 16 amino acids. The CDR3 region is CATSRESSGRADTQYF. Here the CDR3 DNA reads TGTGCCACCAGCAGGGAGTCTAGCGGGAGAGCAGATACGCAGTATTTT.

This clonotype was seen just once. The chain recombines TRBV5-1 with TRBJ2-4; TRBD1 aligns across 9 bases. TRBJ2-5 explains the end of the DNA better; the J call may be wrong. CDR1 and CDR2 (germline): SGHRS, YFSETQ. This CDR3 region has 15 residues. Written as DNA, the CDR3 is TGCGCCAGCAGAATAACCGGGACAGGGCAAGAGACCCAGTACTTC. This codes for CASRITGTGQETQYF.

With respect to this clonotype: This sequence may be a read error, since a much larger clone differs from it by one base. CDR3 sequence (DNA): TGCGCCAGCAGCCAACGAAGGCAAGAGACCCAGTACTTC. Its translation is CASSQRRQETQYF. The J gene is TRBJ2-5, the V gene TRBV5-1; D is ambiguous. The length of the CDR3 is 13 residues. Germline-derived CDR1 and CDR2 are SGHRS and YFSETQ. V dropped 4 bases and J dropped 2 bases, with 9 bases sitting between them.

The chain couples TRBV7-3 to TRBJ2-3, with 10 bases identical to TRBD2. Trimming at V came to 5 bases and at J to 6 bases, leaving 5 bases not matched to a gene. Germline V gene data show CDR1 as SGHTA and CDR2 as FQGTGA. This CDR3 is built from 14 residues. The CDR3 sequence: CASSPSGGMDTQYF. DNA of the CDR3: TGTGCCAGCAGCCCTAGCGGGGGTATGGATACGCAGTATTTT.

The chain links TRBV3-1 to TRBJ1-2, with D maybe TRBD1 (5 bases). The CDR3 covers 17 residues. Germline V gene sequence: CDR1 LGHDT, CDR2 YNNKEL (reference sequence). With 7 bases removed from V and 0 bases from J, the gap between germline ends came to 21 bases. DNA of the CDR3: TGTGCCAGCAACCATCCGTGGGGACGGGTAGCTAACTATGGCTACACCTTC. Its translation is CASNHPWGRVANYGYTF.

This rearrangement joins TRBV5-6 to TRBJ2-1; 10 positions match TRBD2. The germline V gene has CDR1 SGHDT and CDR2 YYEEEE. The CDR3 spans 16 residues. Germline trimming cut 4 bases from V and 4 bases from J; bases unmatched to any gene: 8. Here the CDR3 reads CASSTPGLANYNEQFF. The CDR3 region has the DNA TGTGCCAGCAGCACTCCGGGACTAGCGAATTACAATGAGCAGTTCTTC.

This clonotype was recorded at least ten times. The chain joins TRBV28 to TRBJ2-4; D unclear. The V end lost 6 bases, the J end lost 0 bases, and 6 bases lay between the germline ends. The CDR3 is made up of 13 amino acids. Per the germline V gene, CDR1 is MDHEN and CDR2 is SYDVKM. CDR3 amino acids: CASRALAKNIQYF. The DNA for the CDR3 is TGTGCCAGCAGAGCCTTAGCCAAAAACATTCAGTACTTC.

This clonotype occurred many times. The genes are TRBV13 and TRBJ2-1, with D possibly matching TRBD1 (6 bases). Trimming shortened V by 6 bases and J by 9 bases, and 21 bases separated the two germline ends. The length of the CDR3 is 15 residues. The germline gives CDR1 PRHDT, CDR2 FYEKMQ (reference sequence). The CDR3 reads CASRIRDTAPGEQFF. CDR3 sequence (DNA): TGTGCCAGCAGAATCCGGGACACCGCCCCAGGTGAGCAGTTCTTC.

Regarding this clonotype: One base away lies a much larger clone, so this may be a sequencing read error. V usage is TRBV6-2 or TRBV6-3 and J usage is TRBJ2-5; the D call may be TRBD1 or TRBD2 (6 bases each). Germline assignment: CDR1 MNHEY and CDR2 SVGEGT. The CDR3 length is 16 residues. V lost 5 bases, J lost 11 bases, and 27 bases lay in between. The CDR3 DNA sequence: TGTGCCAGCAGTCTGACAGGCCGGGGGTCCTACAATGAGCAGTACTTC. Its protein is CASSLTGRGSYNEQYF.

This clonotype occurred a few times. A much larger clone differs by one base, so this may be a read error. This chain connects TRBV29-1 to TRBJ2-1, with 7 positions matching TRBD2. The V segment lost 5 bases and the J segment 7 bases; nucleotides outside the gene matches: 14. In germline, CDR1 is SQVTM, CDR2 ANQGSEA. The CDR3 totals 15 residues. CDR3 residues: CSVPSRELGRNEQFF. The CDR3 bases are TGCAGCGTTCCCTCACGGGAACTCGGGAGGAATGAGCAGTTCTTC.

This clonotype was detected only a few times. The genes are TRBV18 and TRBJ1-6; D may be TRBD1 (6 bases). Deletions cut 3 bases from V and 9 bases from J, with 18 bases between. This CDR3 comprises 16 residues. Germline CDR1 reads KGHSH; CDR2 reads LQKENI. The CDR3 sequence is CASSPVLSGASSPLHF. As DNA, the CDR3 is TGTGCCAGCTCACCGGTTTTGTCGGGGGCGAGTTCACCCCTCCACTTT. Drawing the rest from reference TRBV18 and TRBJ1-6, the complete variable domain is NAGVMQNPRHLVRRRGQEARLRCSPMKGHSHVYWYRQLPEEGLKFMVYLQKENIIDESGMPKERFSAEFPKEGPSILRIQQVVRGDSAAYFCASSPVLSGASSPLHFGNGTRLTVT.

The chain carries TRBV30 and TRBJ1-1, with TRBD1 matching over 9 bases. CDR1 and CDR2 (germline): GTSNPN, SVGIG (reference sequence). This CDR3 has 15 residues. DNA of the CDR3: TGTGCGCAAGGTTCGAACAGGGGGCTTTCCCCCGAAGCTTTCTTT. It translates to CAQGSNRGLSPEAFF.

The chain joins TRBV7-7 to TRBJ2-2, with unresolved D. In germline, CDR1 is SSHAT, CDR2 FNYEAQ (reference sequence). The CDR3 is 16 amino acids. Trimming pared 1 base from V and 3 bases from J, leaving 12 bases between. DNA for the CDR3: TGTGCCAGCAGCTTAGAAATGGGCGGATACACCGGGGAGCTGTTTTTT. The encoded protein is CASSLEMGGYTGELFF.

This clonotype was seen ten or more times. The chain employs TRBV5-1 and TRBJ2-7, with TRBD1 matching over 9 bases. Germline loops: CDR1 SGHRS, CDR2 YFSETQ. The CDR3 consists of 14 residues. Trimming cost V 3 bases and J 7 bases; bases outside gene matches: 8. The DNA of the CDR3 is TGCGCCAGCAGCTCCCCGGGACAGGGCCTAGAGCAGTACTTC. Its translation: CASSSPGQGLEQYF.

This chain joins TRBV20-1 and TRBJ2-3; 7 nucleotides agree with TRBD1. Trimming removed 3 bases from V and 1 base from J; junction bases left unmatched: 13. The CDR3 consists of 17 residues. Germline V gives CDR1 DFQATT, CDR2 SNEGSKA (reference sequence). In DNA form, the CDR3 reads TGCAGTGCTAGGTTATACGGGAAGGGGGCCCGCACAGATACGCAGTATTTT. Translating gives CSARLYGKGARTDTQYF.

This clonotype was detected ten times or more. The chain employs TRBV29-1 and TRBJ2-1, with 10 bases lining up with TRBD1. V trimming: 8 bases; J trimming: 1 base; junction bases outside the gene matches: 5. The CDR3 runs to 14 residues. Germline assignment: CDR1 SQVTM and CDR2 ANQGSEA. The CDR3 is CSSDRGFSYNEQFF. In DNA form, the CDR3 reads TGCAGCTCGGACAGGGGGTTTTCCTACAATGAGCAGTTCTTC.

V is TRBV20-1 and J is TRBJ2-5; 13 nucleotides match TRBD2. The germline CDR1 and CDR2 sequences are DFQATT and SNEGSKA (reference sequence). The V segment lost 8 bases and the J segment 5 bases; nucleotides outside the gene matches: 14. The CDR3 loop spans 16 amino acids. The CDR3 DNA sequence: TGCAGTACCCTACTAGCGGGAGGGCCACGGGTCGAGACCCAGTACTTC. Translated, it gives CSTLLAGGPRVETQYF.

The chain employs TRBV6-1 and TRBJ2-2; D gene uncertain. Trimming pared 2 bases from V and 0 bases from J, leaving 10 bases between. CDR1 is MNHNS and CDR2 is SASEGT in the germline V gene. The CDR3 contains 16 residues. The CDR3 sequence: CASSENIFSNTGELFF. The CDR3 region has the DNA TGTGCCAGCAGTGAAAACATTTTCTCGAACACCGGGGAGCTGTTTTTT.

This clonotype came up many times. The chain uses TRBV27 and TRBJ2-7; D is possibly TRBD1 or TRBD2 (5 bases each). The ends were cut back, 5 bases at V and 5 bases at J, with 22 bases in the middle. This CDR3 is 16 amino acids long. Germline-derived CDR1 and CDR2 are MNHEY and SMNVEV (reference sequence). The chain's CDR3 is CASSETTGRPVNEQYF. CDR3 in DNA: TGTGCCAGCAGTGAAACCACGGGACGCCCCGTTAACGAGCAGTACTTC.

The CDR3 coding sequence is TGCGCCAGCAGCCCGGACAGGTCTCGTGAAAAACTGTTTTTT. This sequence encodes CASSPDRSREKLFF. The chain has TRBV5-1 and TRBJ1-4; TRBD1 agrees at 7 bases. Trimming removed 4 bases from V and 7 bases from J; junction bases left unmatched: 7. CDR3 length: 14 amino acids. The germline gives CDR1 SGHRS, CDR2 YFSETQ.

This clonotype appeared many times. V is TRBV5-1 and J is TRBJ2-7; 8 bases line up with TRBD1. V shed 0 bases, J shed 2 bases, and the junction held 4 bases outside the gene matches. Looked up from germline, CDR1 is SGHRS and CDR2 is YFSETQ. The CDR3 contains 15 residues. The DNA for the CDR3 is TGCGCCAGCAGCTTGGCTACAGGGGGTACCTACGAGCAGTACTTC. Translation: CASSLATGGTYEQYF.

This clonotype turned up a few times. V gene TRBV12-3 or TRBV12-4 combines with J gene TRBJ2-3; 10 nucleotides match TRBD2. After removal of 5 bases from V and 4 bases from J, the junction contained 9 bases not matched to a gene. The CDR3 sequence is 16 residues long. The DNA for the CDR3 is TGTGCCAGCAGTAACAGGGTAGCGGGGGGCGCAGATACGCAGTATTTT. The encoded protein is CASSNRVAGGADTQYF.